Listed below are T cell receptor beta chains from one sample, sequenced in a study of CD8+ T cells in alopecia areata. Repertoires were generated with immunoSEQ multiplex PCR, while TCRdb's copy carries only in-frame clones and drops some. In the table there are hundreds of thousands of clones, roughly 57% of which are singletons. This specimen was CD4+ T cells sorted from blood, taken at week 0. These receptors were taken from a human donor with alopecia areata. CDR3s include the opening cysteine and the closing phenylalanine or tryptophan. The D gene is left open where the match is weak. Clone size is stated in some rows and not others, as once, few, many or a class when expanded.

once	TRBV18	TRBJ1-2	-	CASSPGQTPNYGYTF	TGTGCCAGCTCACCGGGACAAACCCCTAACTATGGCTACACCTTC
-	TRBV2	TRBJ2-3	-	CASSEWPPRTDTQYF	TGTGCCAGCAGTGAGTGGCCACCCCGCACAGATACGCAGTATTTT
few	TRBV4-2	TRBJ2-1	-	CASSQEMGYNEQFF	TGTGCCAGCAGCCAAGAAATGGGGTACAATGAGCAGTTCTTC
once	TRBV30	TRBJ1-2	TRBD1	CAWSGTVYGYTF	TGTGCCTGGAGCGGGACAGTCTATGGCTACACCTTC
-	TRBV13	TRBJ2-4	-	CASSHTKNIQYF	TGTGCCAGCAGCCACACAAAAAACATTCAGTACTTC
-	TRBV30	TRBJ2-5	-	CAWSVWDSGTQYF	TGTGCCTGGAGTGTCTGGGATTCCGGGACCCAGTACTTC
-	TRBV25-1	TRBJ2-7	-	CASSLGIGKGYEQYF	TGTGCCAGCAGTCTCGGGATAGGGAAAGGCTACGAGCAGTACTTC
-	TRBV6-5	TRBJ1-1	TRBD1	CASSYGDRYSEAFF	TGTGCCAGCAGTTACGGGGACAGGTATTCTGAAGCTTTCTTT
few	TRBV4-1	TRBJ2-3	-	CASSQGWVGTDTQYF	TGCGCCAGCAGCCAAGGATGGGTCGGGACAGATACGCAGTATTTT
-	TRBV7-2	TRBJ2-1	TRBD2	CASSWVAGGQGEQFF	TGTGCCAGCAGCTGGGTAGCGGGGGGGCAAGGTGAGCAGTTCTTC
few	TRBV19	TRBJ1-2	-	CASSMDSYYGYTF	TGTGCCAGTAGTATGGACAGTTACTATGGCTACACCTTC
-	TRBV7-2	TRBJ2-3	TRBD1	CASSLGQGAWTDTQYF	TGTGCCAGCAGCTTAGGACAGGGGGCTTGGACAGATACGCAGTATTTT
-	TRBV5-1	TRBJ1-5	-	CASSLGEGQPQHF	TGCGCCAGCAGCTTGGGAGAAGGGCAGCCCCAGCATTTT
-	TRBV6-5	TRBJ1-2	TRBD1	CASSNTGGGNGYTF	TGTGCCAGCAGTAATACAGGGGGTGGAAATGGCTACACCTTC
-	TRBV7-8	TRBJ2-3	-	CASSFPFREDTQYF	TGTGCCAGCAGCTTCCCCTTCAGGGAAGATACGCAGTATTTT
-	TRBV11-2	TRBJ2-7	-	CASSFHGGRSYEQYF	TGTGCCAGCAGCTTTCACGGGGGGCGGTCCTACGAGCAGTACTTC
-	TRBV5-1	TRBJ1-1	-	CASSLTGSGNTEAFF	TGCGCCAGCAGCTTGACAGGGTCGGGGAACACTGAAGCTTTCTTT
-	TRBV30	TRBJ1-3	-	CAWTPQSSGNTIYF	TGTGCCTGGACCCCACAGAGCTCTGGAAACACCATATATTTT
few	TRBV6-5	TRBJ1-1	-	CASSYLRQGYTEAFF	TGTGCCAGCAGTTACCTCCGGCAGGGGTATACTGAAGCTTTCTTT
medium-sized	TRBV7-9	TRBJ1-5	-	CASSFYQGNSNQPQHF	TGTGCCAGCAGCTTCTATCAGGGGAATAGCAATCAGCCCCAGCATTTT
-	TRBV5-6	TRBJ2-2	TRBD2	CASSGLDFTGELFF	TGTGCCAGCAGCGGACTAGATTTCACCGGGGAGCTGTTTTTT
few	TRBV19	TRBJ1-5	-	CASTLADNQPQHF	TGTGCCAGTACTTTGGCGGACAATCAGCCCCAGCATTTT
-	TRBV7-3	TRBJ1-1	-	CASSLVSLNTEAFF	TGTGCCAGCAGCCTCGTAAGCCTGAACACTGAAGCTTTCTTT
-	TRBV19	TRBJ2-3	TRBD2	CASSREGPGPSTDTQYF	TGTGCCAGTAGTAGGGAGGGGCCGGGACCTAGCACAGATACGCAGTATTTT
few	TRBV7-9	TRBJ1-1	TRBD1	CASSRRGGQGTNTEAFF	TGTGCCAGCAGCCGAAGAGGTGGACAGGGGACGAACACTGAAGCTTTCTTT
-	TRBV2	TRBJ1-2	TRBD1	CASSEFGTGAGDGYTF	TGTGCCAGCAGTGAATTCGGGACAGGGGCAGGGGATGGCTACACCTTC
-	TRBV28	TRBJ2-7	-	CASSTSTYEQYF	TGTGCCAGCAGTACTTCTACCTACGAGCAGTACTTC
few	TRBV18	TRBJ2-1	TRBD2	CASSPPESRTSGYNEQFF	TGTGCCAGCTCACCACCGGAAAGTCGGACTAGCGGGTACAATGAGCAGTTCTTC
-	TRBV14	TRBJ2-7	TRBD1	CASSLWDRGRVTYEQYF	TGTGCCAGCAGCCTCTGGGACAGGGGTAGGGTGACCTACGAGCAGTACTTC
-	TRBV30	TRBJ2-1	-	CAWTKEQGKNEQFF	TGTGCCTGGACCAAAGAGCAGGGGAAGAATGAGCAGTTCTTC
-	TRBV2	TRBJ2-1	TRBD2	CASKGRGEGLSNEQFF	TGTGCCAGCAAAGGACGGGGGGAGGGCCTCTCTAATGAGCAGTTCTTC
-	TRBV25-1	TRBJ1-6	-	CASSEYGQRNSPLHF	TGTGCCAGCAGTGAATACGGACAGCGTAATTCACCCCTCCACTTT
-	TRBV5-1	TRBJ1-1	TRBD1	CASSLTGVANTEAFF	TGCGCCAGCAGCCTTACAGGGGTGGCGAACACTGAAGCTTTCTTT
-	TRBV5-6	TRBJ1-1	-	CASSFRRTEAFF	TGTGCCAGCAGCTTTCGCCGGACTGAAGCTTTCTTT
few	TRBV14	TRBJ2-2	-	CASSQVRHPNTGELFF	TGTGCCAGCAGCCAAGTGAGGCACCCGAACACCGGGGAGCTGTTTTTT
-	TRBV5-6	TRBJ2-3	-	CASSLITEGTDTQYF	TGTGCCAGCAGCTTGATAACCGAAGGCACAGATACGCAGTATTTT
-	TRBV5-1	TRBJ2-3	TRBD2	CASSLVSSGSPTDTQYF	TGCGCCAGCAGCTTGGTGTCCAGCGGGAGTCCCACAGATACGCAGTATTTT
-	TRBV27	TRBJ2-5	TRBD2	CASSLSRLAAKETQYF	TGTGCCAGCAGTTTATCGAGACTAGCGGCAAAAGAGACCCAGTACTTC
-	TRBV9	TRBJ2-1	TRBD2	CASSVEVAGNNEQFF	TGTGCCAGCAGCGTAGAGGTAGCGGGGAACAATGAGCAGTTCTTC
-	TRBV29-1	TRBJ2-4	-	CSVEQGAKNIQYF	TGCAGCGTTGAGCAGGGAGCCAAAAACATTCAGTACTTC
-	TRBV25-1	TRBJ1-1	TRBD1	CASSELVGGAEAFF	TGTGCCAGCAGTGAATTGGTAGGGGGCGCGGAAGCTTTCTTT
-	TRBV2	TRBJ1-1	-	CATTFEHTEAFF	TGTGCCACCACTTTCGAGCACACTGAAGCTTTCTTT
-	TRBV9	TRBJ2-5	TRBD2	CASSVDGTSGSGAQYF	TGTGCCAGCAGCGTAGATGGGACTAGCGGCTCGGGGGCCCAGTACTTC
-	TRBV30	TRBJ1-5	-	CAWSDGRSNQPQHF	TGTGCCTGGAGTGATGGACGTAGCAATCAGCCCCAGCATTTT
few	TRBV18	TRBJ1-2	-	CASSPPENYGYTF	TGTGCCAGCTCACCACCAGAGAACTATGGCTACACCTTC
-	TRBV2	TRBJ1-5	-	CASSEARAGRYQPQHF	TGTGCCAGCAGTGAAGCGCGGGCAGGGAGGTATCAGCCCCAGCATTTT
-	TRBV6-5	TRBJ1-5	-	CASTQGPNQPQHF	TGTGCCAGCACCCAGGGTCCTAATCAGCCCCAGCATTTT
few	TRBV7-2	TRBJ1-2	TRBD1	CASSLAAGQGIHGYTF	TGTGCCAGCAGCTTAGCAGCGGGACAGGGGATCCATGGCTACACCTTC
-	TRBV10-3	TRBJ1-1	TRBD1	CAIGQGTEAFF	TGTGCCATCGGACAGGGCACTGAAGCTTTCTTT
-	TRBV11-2	TRBJ2-7	TRBD1	CASSTDRGHEQYF	TGTGCCAGCAGCACTGACAGGGGGCACGAGCAGTACTTC
-	TRBV6-1	TRBJ1-1	-	CASSELGQRNTEAFF	TGTGCCAGCAGTGAATTAGGACAGAGGAACACTGAAGCTTTCTTT
-	TRBV7-9	TRBJ2-1	-	CASSHRVTGEQFF	TGTGCCAGCAGCCACAGGGTAACGGGTGAGCAGTTCTTC
-	TRBV30	TRBJ1-6	-	CAWSVGHTNSPLHF	TGTGCCTGGAGTGTAGGACACACGAATTCACCCCTCCACTTT
-	TRBV15	TRBJ1-2	-	CATSRDRKGYTF	TGTGCCACCAGCAGAGATCGGAAGGGCTACACCTTC
-	TRBV11-2	TRBJ1-2	-	CASSSTGIRGYTF	TGTGCCAGCAGCTCAACAGGGATAAGGGGCTACACCTTC
few	TRBV29-1	TRBJ2-7	TRBD1	CSVGVTGAHEQYF	TGCAGCGTCGGGGTAACAGGGGCCCACGAGCAGTACTTC